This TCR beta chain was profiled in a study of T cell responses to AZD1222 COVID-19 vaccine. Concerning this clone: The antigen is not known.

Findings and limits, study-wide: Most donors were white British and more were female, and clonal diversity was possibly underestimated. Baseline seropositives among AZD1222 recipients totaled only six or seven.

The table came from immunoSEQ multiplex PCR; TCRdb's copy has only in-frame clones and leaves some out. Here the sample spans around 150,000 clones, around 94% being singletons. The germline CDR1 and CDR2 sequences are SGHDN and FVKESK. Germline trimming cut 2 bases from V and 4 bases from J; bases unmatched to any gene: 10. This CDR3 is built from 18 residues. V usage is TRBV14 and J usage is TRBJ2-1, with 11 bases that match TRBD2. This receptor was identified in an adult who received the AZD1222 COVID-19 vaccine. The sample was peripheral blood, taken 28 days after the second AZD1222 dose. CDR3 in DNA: TGTGCCAGCAGCCAAACCTCTAGCGGGAGGATTGGGTACAATGAGCAGTTCTTC. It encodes CASSQTSSGRIGYNEQFF.